The entry that follows covers one T cell receptor (beta chain) sequence. Its antigen is not known. V was clipped by 4 bases and J by 6 bases; unmatched bases: 4. Germline loops: CDR1 SGHDT, CDR2 YYEEEE. This CDR3 is built from 12 residues. This sample was included in a study of cytomegalovirus exposure and HLA in healthy donors. Use of 60 Vbeta and 13 Jbeta primers characterized the PCR. Assay used: immunoSEQ multiplex PCR; TCRdb lists only in-frame clones, some missing. This table holds 150,000 to 200,000 clones, roughly 78% found once. General observations from the study: Across all donors, roughly uniform sequencing depth was an assumption of the presence/absence analyses. TCR beta sequences reportedly predicted most subjects' HLA-A and HLA-B alleles accurately.

The chain carries TRBV5-6 and TRBJ2-7; the match to TRBD1 covers 7 bases. This TCR was sampled from a woman in her twenties or thirties in good health and CMV-seropositive. The sample comprised PBMCs. CDR3 in amino acids: CASSQTGSEQYF. The CDR3, as DNA: TGTGCCAGCAGCCAGACAGGGAGCGAGCAGTACTTC.